The 2 T cell receptor beta chains below all came from one sample that was sequenced in a study of OX40 agonist ivuxolimab in advanced cancers. Sequenced by immunoSEQ multiplex PCR; TCRdb stores in-frame clones only, minus some. In the table there are 65,000 to 75,000 clones, roughly 90% of which are singletons. Here the sequenced sample was CD4+ or CD8+ T cells sorted from blood, taken in a trial of the OX40 agonist ivuxolimab. The receptors originated from an adult with an advanced solid tumor such as melanoma, head and neck, liver or kidney cancer.

The rearrangement links TRBV6-1 to TRBJ1-2; D gene uncertain. Trimming removed 5 bases from V and 2 bases from J, with 9 bases in between. The germline CDR1 and CDR2 sequences are MNHNS and SASEGT. This CDR3 is built from 13 residues. This CDR3 is CASSNLYNYGYTF. The CDR3 DNA sequence: TGTGCCAGCAGTAATTTATACAACTATGGCTACACCTTC.

This clone showed up just once. This chain links TRBV28 with TRBJ1-1, with D possibly being TRBD1 (6 bases). The germline CDR1 and CDR2 sequences are MDHEN and SYDVKM. CDR3 size: 15 residues. The V and J ends lost 4 bases and 1 base respectively, with 13 bases between them. The CDR3 loop is CASSSSGVGNTEAFF. In nucleotides, the CDR3 is TGTGCCAGCAGTTCATCAGGGGTGGGGAACACTGAAGCTTTCTTT. Full variable domain (missing parts from reference TRBV28 and TRBJ1-1): DVKVTQSSRYLVKRTGEKVFLECVQDMDHENMFWYRQDPGLGLRLIYFSYDVKMKEKGDIPEGYSVSREKKERFSLILESASTNQTSMYLCASSSSGVGNTEAFFGQGTRLTVV.